This TCR beta chain comes out of a study of blood T cell repertoires in COVID-19. Turning to the study itself: Samples taken during acute and convalescent COVID-19 were collected in the United States, Italy and Spain.

Per the germline V gene, CDR1 is SEHNR and CDR2 is FQNEAQ (reference sequence). The CDR3 spans 15 residues. After removal of 7 bases from V and 2 bases from J, the junction contained 5 bases not matched to a gene. TCRdb's table, derived via immunoSEQ multiplex PCR, lists solely in-frame clones and lacks some. The data show around 53,000 clones, with 77% seen just once and 43% held by the top ten. The chain combines TRBV7-9 with TRBJ2-2; TRBD1 matches at 9 bases. Sequencing was performed on peripheral blood. The TCR sequence derives from a man between 65 and 85 years old with active or convalescent COVID-19. The CDR3 loop reads CASTPGQGNTGELFF. In DNA form, the CDR3 reads TGTGCCAGCACCCCGGGACAGGGAAACACCGGGGAGCTGTTTTTT.